The entry that follows covers one TCR beta chain sequence. What it binds is unknown. TCRdb's copy holds only in-frame clones and misses some; the assay was immunoSEQ multiplex PCR. Of around 31,000 clones listed, 85% to 95% are singletons. This record belongs to a study of OX40 agonist ivuxolimab in advanced cancers. In the study overall: Males comprised around 80% of the group, whose mean age was approximately 61 years (range about 20 to 90). Whole-study results and caveats: Researchers report that CD8+ T cells had, on average, more expanded clones than CD4+.

The V gene's germline CDR1 is SGHDT and CDR2 YYEEEE. V lost 5 bases, J lost 1 base, and 10 bases lay in between. This CDR3 region has 14 residues. The source was CD4+ or CD8+ T cells sorted from blood, collected in a trial of the OX40 agonist ivuxolimab. The V and J genes are TRBV5-6 and TRBJ2-1; D may correspond to TRBD1 or TRBD2 (5 bases each). This clonotype was sampled from an adult with an advanced solid tumor such as melanoma, head and neck, liver or kidney cancer. The CDR3 DNA sequence: TGTGCCAGCAGTCGGGACGGGTCCTACAATGAGCAGTTCTTC. Residues: CASSRDGSYNEQFF.